This T cell receptor (beta chain) was recovered during a study of cytomegalovirus exposure and HLA in healthy donors. Study findings and constraints: In a later analysis, common viral pathogens appeared linked to several of the most significant clusters. Among donors in an Asian-associated ancestry cluster, a later analysis reportedly found fewer N-insertions than the roughly 730-donor mean. Some V segments, TRBV6-2 and TRBV6-3 among them, were indistinguishable and were therefore excluded.

V lost 3 bases and J lost 1, with 15 bases in between. In germline, CDR1 is MNHEY, CDR2 SMNVEV (reference sequence). This CDR3 is 16 amino acids long. Comment on this clone: Antigen specificity is unknown.

The PCR contained 60 Vbeta and 13 Jbeta primers. Clones were sequenced by immunoSEQ multiplex PCR, and TCRdb holds only the in-frame ones, with some missing. The sample has around 94,000 clones, about three fifths seen once. The sample comprised PBMCs. This rearrangement joins TRBV27 to TRBJ1-1; D not resolved. This TCR came from a human donor in good health. The CDR3 nucleotides are TGTGCCAGCAGTTTTTTAAACCCTCAGGAGAACACTGAAGCTTTCTTT. It encodes CASSFLNPQENTEAFF.